This entry lists 15 T cell receptor beta chains sequenced from one sample in a study of cytomegalovirus exposure and HLA in healthy donors. The PCR contained 60 Vbeta and 13 Jbeta primers. Only in-frame clones appear in the TCRdb table, and some are missing; sequencing was by immunoSEQ multiplex PCR. The sample shows more than 85,000 clones, around 77% of them seen only once. Material for sequencing was PBMCs. The receptors were gathered from a female donor in good health and CMV-seronegative.

The J gene is TRBJ2-7, the V gene TRBV21-1; the D call of TRBD1 is as the table states it, not checked on the DNA. TRBV21-1 is given as a pseudogene. The CDR3 totals 14 residues. CDR3 amino acids: CASLEGQRTYEQYF. The CDR3 DNA reads as TGTGCCAGCCTGGAGGGACAGAGGACCTACGAGCAGTACTTC.

The rearrangement uses TRBV18 and TRBJ2-7; TRBD1 might be the D (5 bases). V was shortened by 3 bases and J by 0 bases, with 18 bases between the two germline ends. The CDR3 has 17 residues. Germline CDR1 and CDR2: KGHSH and LQKENI. The CDR3 protein is CASSPLNRETASYEQYF. The CDR3 region has the DNA TGTGCCAGCTCACCCCTCAACCGAGAGACAGCCTCCTACGAGCAGTACTTC.

V gene TRBV19 combines with J gene TRBJ2-7, with 8 positions matching TRBD2. This CDR3 is built from 17 residues. CDR1 is LNHDA and CDR2 is SQIVND in the germline V gene (reference sequence). The ends lost 3 bases at V and 0 bases at J; junction bases unmatched: 10. Written as DNA, the CDR3 is TGTGCCAGTAGTATCGCTACGTTAGCGGGGAGCTCCTACGAGCAGTACTTC. Its translation is CASSIATLAGSSYEQYF.

The rearrangement links TRBV4-1 to TRBJ2-5, with 7 bases identical to TRBD1. The V gene's germline CDR1 is MGHRA and CDR2 YSYEKL. The V segment lost 4 bases and the J segment 3 bases; nucleotides outside the gene matches: 5. This CDR3 spans 14 amino acids. CDR3 DNA: TGCGCCAGCAGCCCGCCGGACAGGAAAGAGACCCAGTACTTC. Protein product: CASSPPDRKETQYF.

About this clone: A junction end diverges from the germline sequence, so it may reflect a read error. V is TRBV10-3 and J is TRBJ1-1; TRBD1 aligns across 10 bases. This CDR3 comprises 14 residues. Germline V gene sequence: CDR1 ENHRY, CDR2 SYGVKD. The chain's CDR3 is CASSRTGGSTEAFF. The CDR3, as DNA: TGCGCCAGCAGTCGGACAGGGGGAAGTACTGAAGCTTTCTTT.

The V call is TRBV29-1, the J call TRBJ1-4; 7 bases are shared with TRBD1. J lost 8 bases, V lost 6 bases, and 12 bases had no gene match. Germline V gene sequence: CDR1 SQVTM, CDR2 ANQGSEA. The CDR3 has 14 residues. The CDR3 sequence is CSVTGTAGAEKLFF. In nucleotides, the CDR3 is TGCAGCGTGACCGGGACAGCGGGCGCGGAAAAACTGTTTTTT.

A single count supports this clone. The chain recombines TRBV2 with TRBJ1-2; 10 bases match TRBD1. Per germline, CDR1 SNHLY and CDR2 FYNNEI. The CDR3 consists of 14 residues. Trimming cost V 7 bases and J 3 bases; bases outside gene matches: 5. This chain's CDR3 is CASTATGGYYGYTF. The CDR3 DNA sequence: TGTGCCAGCACCGCGACAGGGGGCTACTATGGCTACACCTTC.

The chain uses TRBV14 and TRBJ2-3; 10 nucleotides agree with TRBD2. Germline CDR1 reads SGHDN; CDR2 reads FVKESK. The CDR3 consists of 15 residues. Losses at the gene ends were 4 bases for V and 4 bases for J; bases not matched to a gene: 5. The CDR3 sequence: CASSLLAGDADTQYF. CDR3 in DNA: TGTGCCAGCAGCCTTCTAGCGGGAGACGCAGATACGCAGTATTTT.

This chain links TRBV9 with TRBJ2-2, with 7 bases matching TRBD1. The CDR3 runs 15 residues. The trim removed 2 bases at V and 4 bases at J, leaving 5 bases unmatched. Germline assignment: CDR1 SGDLS and CDR2 YYNGEE. As DNA, the CDR3 is TGTGCCAGCAGCGTGACAGGGCGTGCCACCGGGGAGCTGTTTTTT. Translated: CASSVTGRATGELFF. Full variable domain (remainder filled in from reference TRBV9 and TRBJ2-2): DSGVTQTPKHLITATGQRVTLRCSPRSGDLSVYWYQQSLDQGLQFLIQYYNGEERAKGNILERFSAQQFPDLHSELNLSSLELGDSALYFCASSVTGRATGELFFGEGSRLTVL.

J is TRBJ1-1 and V is TRBV5-1; possibly TRBD1 for D (6 bases). Germline assignment: CDR1 SGHRS and CDR2 YFSETQ. Trimming took off 5 bases at V and 6 bases at J, with 14 bases between the two ends. The CDR3 consists of 13 residues. The CDR3 DNA reads TGCGCCAGCAGTCTAACAGGGCGCGCTGAAGCTTTCTTT. It encodes CASSLTGRAEAFF.

V and J are TRBV28 and TRBJ1-1; TRBD1 matches 10 bases. The J segment lost 5 bases and the V segment lost 2 bases, leaving 5 bases of the junction unmatched. This CDR3 has 15 amino acids. Germline-derived CDR1 and CDR2 are MDHEN and SYDVKM. The CDR3 DNA reads TGTGCCAGCAGTTTACAGGACAGGGGGAGAACTGAAGCTTTCTTT. Translated: CASSLQDRGRTEAFF.

This clone has just a few counts. The genes are TRBV6-4 and TRBJ2-3; 8 bases match TRBD2. Germline CDR1 MRHNA, CDR2 SNTAGT. Trimming took 3 bases from V and 1 from J; bases not matched to a gene: 3. This CDR3 contains 15 residues. The CDR3 DNA sequence: TGTGCCAGCAGTGAAGCGGGGGCTGGCACAGATACGCAGTATTTT. Translated, it gives CASSEAGAGTDTQYF.

This clone was seen once. The chain is built from TRBV11-1 and TRBJ1-2, with D unresolved. Looked up from germline, CDR1 is SGHAT and CDR2 is FQDESV (reference sequence). The V end was cut by 3 bases, the J end by 1 base, with 12 bases between. The CDR3 runs to 15 residues. For the CDR3, the DNA is TGTGCCAGCAGCTTGGGCCAAAATGATAACTATGGCTACACCTTC. Protein: CASSLGQNDNYGYTF.

CDR3 in DNA: TGCGCCAGCAGCGAATCAGGGGCCTTAACCTATGGCTACACCTTC. Its protein is CASSESGALTYGYTF. The V and J genes are TRBV5-1 and TRBJ1-2; possible D gene TRBD1, 6 bases. V gave up 4 bases and J gave up 4 bases, with 17 bases separating them. This CDR3 has 15 amino acids. Per the germline V gene, CDR1 is SGHRS and CDR2 is YFSETQ. Based on the CDR3 plus reference TRBV5-1 and TRBJ1-2, the full variable domain is KAGVTQTPRYLIKTRGQQVTLSCSPISGHRSVSWYQQTPGQGLQFLFEYFSETQRNKGNFPGRFSGRQFSNSRSEMNVSTLELGDSALYLCASSESGALTYGYTFGSGTRLTVV.

J is TRBJ2-7 and V is TRBV5-6; TRBD1 matches at 8 bases. The ends lost 4 bases at V and 3 bases at J; junction bases unmatched: 3. Per the germline V gene, CDR1 is SGHDT and CDR2 is YYEEEE. CDR3 size: 13 residues. Written as DNA, the CDR3 is TGTGCCAGCAGCCGGGACAGGATCTACGAGCAGTACTTC. Protein: CASSRDRIYEQYF.